The 28 T cell receptor beta chains reported below all come from one sample, sequenced in a study of CD8+CD57+ T cells in acquired aplastic anemia. Genomic DNA constituted the template upon which TCR beta VDJ and CDR3 profiling was performed. TCRdb called the reads again in MiXCR, with one record for every CDR3 protein. The data hold over 150,000 distinct CDR3 sequences, with roughly 56% observed a single time. The specimen sequenced was sorted CD4+, CD8+, or CD8+CD57+ T cells (not recorded which) from PBMCs. Source of these receptors: a human donor in good health, serving as a control.

A remark on this clonotype: Just one base apart from a much larger clone, this may be a read error. The chain combines TRBV6-5 with TRBJ1-3; no clear D. CDR1 and CDR2 (germline): MNHEY, SVGAGI. There are 16 residues in the CDR3. The CDR3 region is CASSYGSPRSGNAIYF. The CDR3 DNA reads TGTGCCAGCAGTTACGGGAGTCCTCGCTCTGGAAACGCCATATATTTT.

This clonotype showed up just once. The rearrangement links TRBV29-1 to TRBJ1-2; TRBD1 matches 8 bases. CDR3 length: 14 residues. Losses at the gene ends were 2 bases for V and 4 bases for J; bases not matched to a gene: 6. Per germline, CDR1 SQVTM and CDR2 ANQGSEA. Here the CDR3 DNA reads TGCAGCGTTGAAAACAGGGGGGTCGGCTATGGCTACACCTTC. It is translated as CSVENRGVGYGYTF.

This clonotype was seen ten or more times. V and J are TRBV29-1 and TRBJ2-1; D is unclear. CDR1 and CDR2 (germline): SQVTM, ANQGSEA. Between the trimmed V and J ends, which lost 4 bases and 7 bases, there was a span of 17 bases. This CDR3 has 14 residues. The CDR3 bases are TGCAGCGTTGCCGGATTGATCGGAACAAATGAGCAGTTCTTC. Its translation: CSVAGLIGTNEQFF.

The chain is built from TRBV7-9 and TRBJ2-7; D is unclear. The CDR3 contains 15 residues. Germline-derived CDR1 and CDR2 are SEHNR and FQNEAQ (reference sequence). Trimming removed 1 base at V and 2 bases at J, with 12 bases between. CDR3 in DNA: TGTGCCAGCAGCTTAGACTTAGGCAGTACCTACGAGCAGTACGTC. Its translation: CASSLDLGSTYEQYV.

Notes on this clonotype: An end of the junction differs from the germline gene, which may be a read error. This sequence joins TRBV10-3 and TRBJ1-1; 8 bases fit TRBD1. The CDR3 consists of 14 residues. Germline V lookup: CDR1 ENHRY, CDR2 SYGVKD. The DNA for the CDR3 is TGTGCCAGCAGTTACGGGACAGGGAACACTGAAGCTTTCTTT. Its translation: CASSYGTGNTEAFF.

The chain links TRBV9 to TRBJ2-7; no reliable D call. Deletions cut 0 bases from V and 4 bases from J, with 11 bases between. The CDR3 totals 14 residues. Germline V gene lookup returns CDR1 SGDLS and CDR2 YYNGEE. The CDR3 loop is CASSVDASTYEQYF. The CDR3 DNA reads TGTGCCAGCAGCGTAGATGCCAGCACGTACGAGCAGTACTTC.

This clonotype has ten or more counts. The chain couples TRBV6-6 to TRBJ2-1, with 7 bases lining up with TRBD1. The ends lost 3 bases at V and 4 bases at J; junction bases unmatched: 6. Germline CDR1 and CDR2: MNHNY and SVGAGI (reference sequence). This CDR3 region has 15 residues. This chain's CDR3 is CASSYPLGQYNEQFF. For the CDR3, the DNA is TGTGCCAGCAGTTATCCCCTGGGACAGTACAATGAGCAGTTCTTC.

This clonotype was counted a single time. The V and J genes are TRBV20-1 and TRBJ2-1; the match to TRBD2 covers 7 bases. V was pared by 3 bases and J by 8 bases, with 16 bases of the junction left unmatched. CDR1 is DFQATT, CDR2 SNEGSKA, per germline (reference sequence). The CDR3 loop spans 16 amino acids. The CDR3 nucleotides read TGCAGTGCTAGTTCAAAGCGGGACCTGGTTAGCGATGAGCAGTTCTTC. Protein product: CSASSKRDLVSDEQFF.

This chain joins TRBV12-3 or TRBV12-4 and TRBJ2-1; TRBD2 matches at 12 bases. The length of the CDR3 is 13 residues. Germline trimming cut 5 bases from V and 13 bases from J; bases unmatched to any gene: 6. CDR3 region: CASSIGLAGFQFF. The CDR3 DNA follows: TGTGCCAGCAGTATCGGACTAGCGGGGTTTCAGTTCTTC.

This clonotype was seen ten or more times. This clone may be a read error of a much larger clone one base away. V usage is TRBV20-1 and J usage is TRBJ1-1; D is perhaps TRBD1 (6 bases). This CDR3 contains 13 residues. The germline CDR1 and CDR2 sequences are DFQATT and SNEGSKA (reference sequence). The CDR3 sequence: CSALRGQNTEALF. CDR3 nucleotide sequence: TGCAGTGCTCTCCGCGGACAGAACACTGAAGCTCTCTTT.

Remarks on this clonotype: With a much larger clone just one base away, this may be a read error. The genes are TRBV7-3 and TRBJ2-2; D is perhaps TRBD2 (5 bases). The CDR3 is made up of 14 amino acids. Per the germline V gene, CDR1 is SGHTA and CDR2 is FQGTGA. CDR3 nucleotides: TGCGCCAGCAGCGTCCGACTGAACACCGGGGAGCTGCTTTTT. It encodes CASSVRLNTGELLF.

As concerns this clonotype: One junction end disagrees with the germline gene, perhaps due to a read error. The CDR3 sequence is CASSVGGGTSGSHEQFF. CDR3 DNA sequence: TGCGCCAGCAGCGTGGGGGGGGGGACTAGCGGGAGCCATGAGCAGTTCTTC. V and J are TRBV7-6 and TRBJ2-1; 14 nucleotides match TRBD2. This CDR3 is built from 17 residues. The germline gives CDR1 SGHVS, CDR2 FNYEAQ.

This sequence joins TRBV7-9 and TRBJ2-5; possible D gene TRBD2, 7 bases. This CDR3 region has 14 residues. CDR1 is SEHNR and CDR2 is FQNEAQ in the germline V gene (reference sequence). The ends were cut back, 5 bases at V and 5 bases at J, with 15 bases in the middle. The CDR3 here is CASSARGAQETQYF. CDR3 DNA sequence: TGTGCCAGCAGCGCTCGGGGGGCGCAGGAGACCCAGTACTTC.

This clonotype occurred a few times. This chain connects TRBV12-3 or TRBV12-4 to TRBJ1-5; D possibly corresponds to TRBD1 (5 bases). The CDR3 covers 19 residues. V was pared by 6 bases and J by 3 bases, with 27 bases between. CDR3 amino acids: CASSQKRLGVGSYNQPQHF. The CDR3 coding sequence is TGTGCCAGCAGCCAAAAACGGCTAGGGGTTGGGTCATACAATCAGCCCCAGCATTTT.

The table lists this clonotype with a count of one. The chain links TRBV24-1 to TRBJ1-2; unclear D gene. Per the germline V gene, CDR1 is KGHDR and CDR2 is SFDVKD. V lost 0 bases to trimming and J lost 4 bases, with 11 bases between them. The CDR3 loop spans 15 amino acids. CDR3 loop: CATSDLRRKLYGYTF. The CDR3 nucleotides read TGTGCCACCAGTGATTTGCGCAGGAAACTCTATGGCTACACCTTC.

J is TRBJ2-3 and V is TRBV20-1; D is undetermined. CDR1 is DFQATT, CDR2 SNEGSKA, per germline (reference sequence). CDR3 length: 12 residues. V was trimmed by 6 bases and J by 2 bases, leaving 9 bases between them. CDR3 coding DNA: TGCAGTGCCCCCCGCTACACAGATACGCAGTATTTT. It yields the protein CSAPRYTDTQYF.

The gene calls are TRBV2 and TRBJ2-7; D may be TRBD2 (6 bases). Trimming removed 6 bases from V and 0 bases from J, with 6 bases in between. CDR3 length: 12 residues. Germline values: CDR1 SNHLY, CDR2 FYNNEI. The CDR3 loop reads CASREGSYEQYF. The DNA for the CDR3 is TGTGCCAGCAGGGAGGGCTCCTACGAGCAGTACTTC.

This clonotype appeared many times. The rearrangement uses TRBV2 and TRBJ1-4; TRBD1 aligns across 10 bases. Losses at the gene ends were 6 bases for V and 5 bases for J; bases not matched to a gene: 6. This CDR3 spans 15 amino acids. Germline V lookup: CDR1 SNHLY, CDR2 FYNNEI. Here the CDR3 reads CASRGQGVANEKLFF. CDR3 coding DNA: TGTGCCAGCAGAGGACAGGGGGTTGCGAATGAAAAACTGTTTTTT.

The rearrangement joins TRBV7-2 to TRBJ1-5; no definite D call. The CDR3 has 13 residues. The V end lost 0 bases, the J end lost 7 bases, and 7 bases lay between the germline ends. Germline assignment: CDR1 SGHTA and CDR2 FQGNSA. The CDR3 sequence: CASSLAVEQPQHF. CDR3 nucleotide sequence: TGTGCCAGCAGCTTAGCTGTAGAACAGCCCCAGCATTTT.

This clonotype was detected a few times. The CDR3 sequence: CASSSDSDYGYTF. In DNA form, the CDR3 reads TGTGCCAGCAGTTCGGACAGCGACTATGGCTACACCTTC. This chain uses TRBV25-1 with TRBJ1-2; perhaps TRBD1 as D (6 bases). The CDR3 loop spans 13 amino acids. The V gene's germline CDR1 is MGHDK and CDR2 SYGVNS. Trimming removed 5 bases at V and 3 bases at J, with 10 bases between.

This clonotype appeared many times. The rearrangement joins TRBV2 to TRBJ2-5; D is uncertain. The germline V gene has CDR1 SNHLY and CDR2 FYNNEI. The CDR3 spans 12 residues. Trimming took 0 bases from V and 7 from J, leaving 6 bases between them. The DNA of the CDR3 is TGTGCCAGCAGTGAAGCGGCAGGGACCCAGTACTTC. Its translation is CASSEAAGTQYF.

This clonotype was counted many times. The gene calls are TRBV9 and TRBJ2-3, with 10 positions matching TRBD1. Germline CDR1 SGDLS, CDR2 YYNGEE. The CDR3 is 17 residues long. Trimming cost V 0 bases and J 4 bases; bases outside gene matches: 8. CDR3 amino acids: CASSVAGETGGADTQYF. In nucleotides, the CDR3 is TGTGCCAGCAGCGTAGCTGGGGAGACAGGGGGCGCAGATACGCAGTATTTT.

The chain couples TRBV2 to TRBJ1-2, with a tentative D call TRBD1 (5 bases). The V gene's germline CDR1 is SNHLY and CDR2 FYNNEI. Trimming removed 8 bases from V and 6 bases from J, with 13 bases in between. There are 12 residues in the CDR3. CDR3 region: CASGGTTDGYTF. CDR3 in DNA: TGTGCCAGCGGCGGGACCACGGATGGCTACACCTTC.

This clonotype was seen ten or more times. V gene TRBV11-1 combines with J gene TRBJ1-3, with TRBD1 as a possible D gene (5 bases). Germline-derived CDR1 and CDR2 are SGHAT and FQDESV (reference sequence). The CDR3 spans 14 residues. V was clipped by 0 bases and J by 4 bases, with 7 bases between them. In nucleotides, the CDR3 is TGTGCCAGCAGCTTAGCAGACAGAGGAAACACCATATATTTT. Protein: CASSLADRGNTIYF. The whole variable domain, remainder taken from reference TRBV11-1 and TRBJ1-3, is EAEVAQSPRYKITEKSQAVAFWCDPISGHATLYWYRQILGQGPELLVQFQDESVVDDSQLPKDRFSAERLKGVDSTLKIQPAELGDSAMYLCASSLADRGNTIYFGEGSWLTVV.

This clonotype was picked up many times. The chain has TRBV7-2 and TRBJ1-3, with D hard to call. This CDR3 has 14 residues. V shed 5 bases and J shed 0 bases, with 8 bases lying between them. CDR1 and CDR2 (germline): SGHTA, FQGNSA. CDR3 sequence (DNA): TGTGCCAGCAGCCCTGTTATCTCTGGAAACACCATATATTTT. As protein: CASSPVISGNTIYF.

The chain combines TRBV7-6 with TRBJ2-6; D might be TRBD2 (5 bases). The V end lost 1 base, the J end lost 0 bases, and 7 bases lay between the germline ends. CDR1 and CDR2 from the germline V gene are SGHVS and FNYEAQ. This CDR3 is 16 amino acids long. CDR3 nucleotide sequence: TGTGCCAGCAGCTTAGATGGGAGCTCTGGGGCCAACGTCCTGACTTTC. It is translated as CASSLDGSSGANVLTF.

The CDR3 region has the DNA TGTGCCAGCAGCCCGGGACAGAGTACAGATACGCAGTTCTTC. It encodes CASSPGQSTDTQFF. The chain has TRBV7-2 and TRBJ2-1, with TRBD1 matching over 7 bases. J lost 12 bases, V lost 5 bases, and 13 bases had no gene match. The CDR3 covers 14 residues. Germline V lookup: CDR1 SGHTA, CDR2 FQGNSA.

This clonotype has a count of ten or more. The chain joins TRBV7-3 to TRBJ2-3; D unresolved. The germline V and J ends were trimmed by 5 bases and 0 bases, with 9 bases remaining between them. Germline CDR1 SGHTA, CDR2 FQGTGA. The CDR3 has 14 residues. The CDR3 here is CASSPTQSTDTQYF. CDR3 bases: TGTGCCAGCAGCCCAACACAGAGCACAGATACGCAGTATTTT.